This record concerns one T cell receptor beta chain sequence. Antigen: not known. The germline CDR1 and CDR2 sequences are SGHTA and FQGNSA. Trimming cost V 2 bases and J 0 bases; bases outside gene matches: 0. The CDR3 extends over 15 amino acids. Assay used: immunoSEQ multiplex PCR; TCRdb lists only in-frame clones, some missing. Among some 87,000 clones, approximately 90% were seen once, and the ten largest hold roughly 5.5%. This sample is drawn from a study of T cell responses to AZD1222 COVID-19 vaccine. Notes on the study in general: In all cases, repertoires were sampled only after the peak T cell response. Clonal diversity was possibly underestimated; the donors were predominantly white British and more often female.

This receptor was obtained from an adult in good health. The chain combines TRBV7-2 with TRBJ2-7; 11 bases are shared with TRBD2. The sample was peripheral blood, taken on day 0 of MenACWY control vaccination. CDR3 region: CASSLLAGGSYEQYF. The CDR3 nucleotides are TGTGCCAGCAGCTTACTAGCGGGAGGCTCCTACGAGCAGTACTTC.